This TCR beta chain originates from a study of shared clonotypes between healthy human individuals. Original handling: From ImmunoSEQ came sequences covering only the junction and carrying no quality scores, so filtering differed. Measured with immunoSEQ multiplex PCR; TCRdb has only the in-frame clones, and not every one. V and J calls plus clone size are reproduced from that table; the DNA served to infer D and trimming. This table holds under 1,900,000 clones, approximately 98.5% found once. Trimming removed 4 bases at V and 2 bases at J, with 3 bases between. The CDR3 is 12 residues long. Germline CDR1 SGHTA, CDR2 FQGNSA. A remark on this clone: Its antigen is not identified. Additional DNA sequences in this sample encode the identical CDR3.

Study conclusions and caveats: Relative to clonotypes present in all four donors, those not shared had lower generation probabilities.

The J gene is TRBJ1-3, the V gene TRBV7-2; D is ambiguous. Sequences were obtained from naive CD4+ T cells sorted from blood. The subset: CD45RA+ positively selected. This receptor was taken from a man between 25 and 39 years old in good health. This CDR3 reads CASSSTGNTIYF. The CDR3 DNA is TGTGCCAGCAGCTCAACTGGAAACACCATATATTTT.